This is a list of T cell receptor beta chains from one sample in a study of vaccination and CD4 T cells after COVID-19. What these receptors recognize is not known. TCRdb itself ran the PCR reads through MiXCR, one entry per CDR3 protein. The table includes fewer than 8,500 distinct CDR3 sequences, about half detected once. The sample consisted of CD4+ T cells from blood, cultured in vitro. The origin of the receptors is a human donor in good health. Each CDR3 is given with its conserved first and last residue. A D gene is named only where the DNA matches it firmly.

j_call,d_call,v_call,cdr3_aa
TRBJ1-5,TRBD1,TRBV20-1,CSARRPGTGFQPQHF
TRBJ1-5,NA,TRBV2,CASGPGGQPQHF
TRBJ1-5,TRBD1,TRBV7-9,CASSITIGQGDNQPQHF
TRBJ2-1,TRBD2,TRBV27,CASSLWAGEYNEQFF
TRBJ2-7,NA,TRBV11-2,CASSLNPSYEQYF
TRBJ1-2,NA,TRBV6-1,CASLVPGTNYGYTF
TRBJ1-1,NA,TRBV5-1,CASSFMANTEAFF
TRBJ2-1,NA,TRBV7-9,CASSPQEGRGPYNEQFF
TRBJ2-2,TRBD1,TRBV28,CASSFGTGASELFF
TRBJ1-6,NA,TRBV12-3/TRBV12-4,CASSTRLGSPLHF
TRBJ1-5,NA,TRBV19,CASSPRTGYSNQPQHF
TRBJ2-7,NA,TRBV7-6,CASSLGRAYEQYF
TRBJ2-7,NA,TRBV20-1,CSARSPGTYEQYF
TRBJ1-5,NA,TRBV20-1,CSARSLDSSNQPQHF
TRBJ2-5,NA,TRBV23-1,CASSQSTGLSGTQYF
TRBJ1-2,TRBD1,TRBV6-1,CASSGDRARGFWTF
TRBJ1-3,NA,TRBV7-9,CASTRQSSGNTIYF
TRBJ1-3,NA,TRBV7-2,CASSQYRDTGNTIYF
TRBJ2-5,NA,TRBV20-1,CSASGTQETQYF
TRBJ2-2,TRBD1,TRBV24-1,CATSAGQGTNTGELFF
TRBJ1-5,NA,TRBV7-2,CASSPPNQPQHF
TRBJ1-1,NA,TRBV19,CASSTPGLNTEAFF
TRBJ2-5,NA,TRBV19,CASSSRGFQETQYF
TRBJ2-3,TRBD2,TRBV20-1,CSAYAGTSGSDTQYF
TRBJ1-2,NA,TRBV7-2,CASSLYITTEGYTF
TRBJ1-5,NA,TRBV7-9,CASSLDENQPQHF
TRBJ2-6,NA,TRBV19,CASTPFSGANVLTF
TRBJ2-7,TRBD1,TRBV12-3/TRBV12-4,CASSFTGAEQYF
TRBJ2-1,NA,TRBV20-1,CSAPILSNEQFF
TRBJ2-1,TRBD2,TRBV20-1,CSALQWRGGENEQFF
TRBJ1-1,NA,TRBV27,CASSFDPENTEAFF
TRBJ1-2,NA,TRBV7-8,CASSPLYLANYGYTF
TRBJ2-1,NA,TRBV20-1,CSARGLDSSYNEQFF
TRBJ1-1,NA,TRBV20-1,CSARGAGLDDTEAFF
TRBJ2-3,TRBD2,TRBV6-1,CASIPSGGSTDTQYF
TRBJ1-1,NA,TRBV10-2,CASSVGGGAYTEAFF
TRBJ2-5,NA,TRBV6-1,CASRSRETQYF
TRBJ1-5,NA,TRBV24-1,CATSGGGNQPQHF
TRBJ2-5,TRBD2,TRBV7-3,CASSPQAGGGETQYF
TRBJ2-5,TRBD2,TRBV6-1,CASSETSGGGETQYF
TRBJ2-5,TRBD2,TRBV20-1,CSAPPLAGGQETQYF
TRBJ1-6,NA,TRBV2,CASSSGATGRAPLHF
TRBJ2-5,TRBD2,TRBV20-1,CSARVSGRGQETQYF
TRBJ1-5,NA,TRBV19,CASSIWRNQPQHF
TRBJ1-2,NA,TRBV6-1,CASGRDGGYTF
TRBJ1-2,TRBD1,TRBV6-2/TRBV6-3,CASRTTGTGHGYTF
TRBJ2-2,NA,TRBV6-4,CASSDGTNTGELFF
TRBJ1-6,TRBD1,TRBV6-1,CASTGTGRSPLHF
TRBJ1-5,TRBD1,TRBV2,CASRAGQGSNQPQHF
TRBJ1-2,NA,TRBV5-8,CASSRPNQGHYGYTF
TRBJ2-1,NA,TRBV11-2,CASSLRSSSYNEQFF
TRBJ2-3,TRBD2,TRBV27,CASSWGGGTDTQYF
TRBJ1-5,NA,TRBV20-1,CSASSGGESNQPQHF
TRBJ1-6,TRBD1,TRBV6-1,CAAGTGKSPLHF
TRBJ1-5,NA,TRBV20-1,CSARGGGPRDQPQHF
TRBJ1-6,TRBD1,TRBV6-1,CASSTTGRSSPLHF
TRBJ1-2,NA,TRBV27,CASSLRGGYGYTF
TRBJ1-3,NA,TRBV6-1,CASSPGLRNTIYF
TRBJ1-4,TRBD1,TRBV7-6,CASSSGTGPEKLFF
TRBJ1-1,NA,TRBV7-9,CASSLLEGPGNTEAFF